The clone carrying this TCR beta chain was picked up a small number of times. Its antigen remains unknown. The data belong to a study of beta chain features in type 1 diabetes. Study background: No age, gender or cell yield differences were seen between patients and healthy donors.

The isolated RNA, all of it, was reverse transcribed, so expressed TCRB transcripts were what got sequenced. Sequenced by immunoSEQ multiplex PCR; TCRdb stores in-frame clones only, minus some. This sample has approximately 240,000 clones, with about a sixth found just once. Per the germline V gene, CDR1 is SGHRS and CDR2 is YFSETQ. Trimming cost V 6 bases and J 0 bases, with 6 bases left between them. The CDR3 totals 12 residues. Study-wide results and caveats: Among all four CD4+ subsets, Type 1 diabetes patients had TCRB CDR3s that were moderately but significantly shorter. Cells with high TCR expression could be over-represented when cDNA is sequenced. The naive, central memory and Treg TCRB repertoires showed an apparent similarity that was greater among patients than among healthy donors.

This sequence was found in a man aged 25-45 years with type 1 diabetes. This sequence joins TRBV5-1 and TRBJ2-5; D might be TRBD1 (6 bases). Material: naive CD4+ T cells from blood. CDR3: CASNRDQETQYF. In nucleotides, the CDR3 is TGCGCCAGCAACAGGGACCAAGAGACCCAGTACTTC.